The 3 T cell receptor beta chains listed next were all sequenced from one sample in a study of OX40 agonist ivuxolimab in advanced cancers. Only in-frame clones appear in the TCRdb table, and some are missing; sequencing was by immunoSEQ multiplex PCR. This table holds 55,000 to 90,000 clones, 80% to 90% found once. Here the sequenced sample was CD4+ or CD8+ T cells sorted from blood, taken in a trial of the OX40 agonist ivuxolimab. The receptors were sampled from an adult with an advanced solid tumor such as melanoma, head and neck, liver or kidney cancer.

V gene TRBV2 combines with J gene TRBJ1-5, with D unclear. Looked up from germline, CDR1 is SNHLY and CDR2 is FYNNEI. The CDR3 runs 14 residues. With 3 bases removed from V and 0 bases from J, the gap between germline ends came to 6 bases. The DNA of the CDR3 is TGTGCCAGCAGTGATCGGTATAGCAATCAGCCCCAGCATTTT. It encodes CASSDRYSNQPQHF.

The chain links TRBV28 to TRBJ2-7, with a tentative D call TRBD2 (6 bases). This CDR3 is built from 12 residues. The V gene's germline CDR1 is MDHEN and CDR2 SYDVKM. Trimming took off 5 bases at V and 7 bases at J, with 12 bases between the two ends. Here the CDR3 DNA reads TGTGCCAGCAGTACCCCTGGGAGGGAGCAGTACTTC. It specifies CASSTPGREQYF. The whole variable domain, remainder taken from reference TRBV28 and TRBJ2-7, is DVKVTQSSRYLVKRTGEKVFLECVQDMDHENMFWYRQDPGLGLRLIYFSYDVKMKEKGDIPEGYSVSREKKERFSLILESASTNQTSMYLCASSTPGREQYFGPGTRLTVT.

V usage is TRBV2 and J usage is TRBJ1-5, with D perhaps matching TRBD1 (5 bases). The germline V gene encodes CDR1 SNHLY and CDR2 FYNNEI. V was shortened by 6 bases and J by 7 bases, with 16 bases between the two germline ends. The length of the CDR3 is 14 residues. Here the CDR3 reads CASRTDGVRQPQHF. CDR3 nucleotide sequence: TGTGCCAGCAGGACAGACGGGGTAAGGCAGCCCCAGCATTTT.